Listed here are 23 T cell receptor beta chains from one sample, sequenced in a study of blood T cell repertoires in COVID-19. Measured with immunoSEQ multiplex PCR; TCRdb has only the in-frame clones, and not every one. The repertoire holds about 17,000 clones, with 85% to 90% as singletons. The specimen was peripheral blood. Every receptor here comes from a human donor with active COVID-19. The donor label of this sample is uncertain.

In this sample, this clone turned up once. This chain joins TRBV29-1 and TRBJ1-1; the D is unclear. V was cut by 5 bases and J by 1 base, with 11 bases left in between. The CDR3 is made up of 13 amino acids. CDR1 SQVTM and CDR2 ANQGSEA come from the germline V gene. The CDR3 nucleotides read TGCAGCGTTTCGGCGACGGGGAACACTGAAGCTTTCTTT. Protein product: CSVSATGNTEAFF.

The V call is TRBV6-5, the J call TRBJ2-1, with 11 bases aligning to TRBD2. The CDR3 covers 13 residues. Trimming took 8 bases from V and 8 from J; bases not matched to a gene: 5. CDR1 is MNHEY, CDR2 SVGAGI, per germline. This CDR3 reads CASAASGGYEQFF. CDR3 bases: TGTGCCAGCGCGGCTAGCGGGGGGTATGAGCAGTTCTTC.

This clone is medium-sized within its sample. V is TRBV12-3 or TRBV12-4 and J is TRBJ2-7, with TRBD1 identical over 7 bases. CDR3 size: 13 residues. With 8 bases clipped from V and 0 bases from J, the junction kept 4 bases outside the gene matches. CDR3 DNA sequence: TGTGCCAGCTGCCGGGACAGCTCCTACGAGCAGTACTTC. This gives the protein CASCRDSSYEQYF.

This clone has just a few counts. V and J are TRBV19 and TRBJ2-3; 12 nucleotides align to TRBD2. Germline CDR1 reads LNHDA; CDR2 reads SQIVND (reference sequence). The length of the CDR3 is 15 residues. V lost 5 bases, J lost 5 bases, and 5 bases stayed unmatched. The CDR3 DNA sequence: TGTGCCAGTAGTCTAGCGGGGGGGCCGGTAGATACGCAGTATTTT. Translated: CASSLAGGPVDTQYF. Drawing the rest from reference TRBV19 and TRBJ2-3, the complete variable domain is DGGITQSPKYLFRKEGQNVTLSCEQNLNHDAMYWYRQDPGQGLRLIYYSQIVNDFQKGDIAEGYSVSREKKESFPLTVTSAQKNPTAFYLCASSLAGGPVDTQYFGPGTRLTVL.

In DNA form, the CDR3 reads TGCGCCAGCAGCCAAGCTGGGCCCATAGTCGCGGGGGGCGCGGAAGGCTACACCTTC. Amino acids: CASSQAGPIVAGGAEGYTF. V gene TRBV4-3 combines with J gene TRBJ1-2; D perhaps matches TRBD1 (6 bases). Germline V lookup: CDR1 LGHNA, CDR2 YSLEER. The V gene lost 1 base and the J gene lost 8 bases, with 29 bases spanning the gap. The CDR3 is 19 residues long.

In its sample, this clone was seen once. The chain carries TRBV6-5 and TRBJ2-7, with D possibly TRBD2 on 6 matching bases. The V end lost 2 bases, the J end lost 5 bases, and 16 bases lay between the germline ends. Germline V gives CDR1 MNHEY, CDR2 SVGAGI. The CDR3 is 15 residues long. The CDR3 protein is CASSYRRGGVNEQYF. The CDR3 region has the DNA TGTGCCAGCAGTTACCGACGCGGAGGGGTGAACGAGCAGTACTTC.

The CDR3 loop reads CATSDRTSGAYNEQFF. CDR3 DNA sequence: TGTGCCACCAGTGATCGGACTAGCGGGGCCTACAATGAGCAGTTCTTC. The chain uses TRBV24-1 and TRBJ2-1, with 12 bases matching TRBD2. The CDR3 spans 16 residues. Trimming cost V 3 bases and J 2 bases; bases outside gene matches: 1. CDR1 is KGHDR and CDR2 is SFDVKD in the germline V gene.

V usage is TRBV6-4 and J usage is TRBJ1-1; no reliable D call. V was shortened by 3 bases and J by 0 bases, with 5 bases between the two germline ends. From germline, CDR1 is MRHNA and CDR2 SNTAGT. There are 13 residues in the CDR3. This CDR3 reads CASSERMNTEAFF. The CDR3 region has the DNA TGTGCCAGCAGTGAGCGTATGAACACTGAAGCTTTCTTT.

This sequence joins TRBV11-2 and TRBJ1-2; no firm D call. The length of the CDR3 is 14 residues. The germline V and J ends were trimmed by 0 bases and 4 bases, with 9 bases remaining between them. Germline loops: CDR1 SGHAT, CDR2 FQNNGV. The CDR3 DNA is TGTGCCAGCAGCTTAGATCTGAGGATCTATGGCTACACCTTC. Its translation: CASSLDLRIYGYTF.

The chain joins TRBV7-9 to TRBJ1-4; D is perhaps TRBD1 (6 bases). CDR1 is SEHNR and CDR2 is FQNEAQ in the germline V gene (reference sequence). The CDR3 spans 15 residues. V was shortened by 1 base and J by 5 bases, with 11 bases between the two germline ends. The CDR3 protein is CASSLDGTRNEKLFF. In DNA, the CDR3 is TGTGCCAGCAGCTTAGACGGGACACGGAATGAAAAACTGTTTTTT.

V and J are TRBV6-5 and TRBJ1-3, with TRBD1 matching over 7 bases. The CDR3 contains 15 residues. With V trimmed by 3 bases and J by 4 bases, 6 bases remained unmatched. Germline V gene sequence: CDR1 MNHEY, CDR2 SVGAGI. The CDR3 loop is CASSYRPGQGNTIYF. The CDR3 nucleotides read TGTGCCAGCAGTTATCGTCCGGGACAGGGAAACACCATATATTTT.

V is TRBV7-9 and J is TRBJ2-3; D is perhaps TRBD2 (6 bases). The CDR3 consists of 18 residues. In germline, CDR1 is SEHNR, CDR2 FQNEAQ (reference sequence). The germline V and J ends were trimmed by 5 bases and 3 bases, with 24 bases remaining between them. The CDR3 region has the DNA TGTGCCAGCAGCCTTGGAGGTTTGGGGGGTGATATTACAGATACGCAGTATTTT. Translation gives CASSLGGLGGDITDTQYF.

The chain joins TRBV7-9 to TRBJ2-3; D possibly corresponds to TRBD1 (5 bases). Germline CDR1 and CDR2: SEHNR and FQNEAQ (reference sequence). Trimming cost V 4 bases and J 2 bases, with 19 bases left between them. This CDR3 has 17 amino acids. The CDR3 sequence is CASSSLQGSPLTDTQYF. The CDR3 DNA reads TGTGCCAGCAGCTCCCTGCAGGGCAGCCCCCTCACAGATACGCAGTATTTT. Together with reference TRBV7-9 and TRBJ2-3, the CDR3 gives the full variable domain: DTGVSQNPRHKITKRGQNVTFRCDPISEHNRLYWYRQTLGQGPEFLTYFQNEAQLEKSRLLSDRFSAERPKGSFSTLEIQRTEQGDSAMYLCASSSLQGSPLTDTQYFGPGTRLTVL.

This clone was counted between two and nine times. This rearrangement joins TRBV6-6 to TRBJ2-7; D remains unclear. V was shortened by 2 bases and J by 0 bases, with 8 bases between the two germline ends. Germline lookup yields CDR1 MNHNY and CDR2 SVGAGI (reference sequence). This CDR3 region has 14 residues. In nucleotides, the CDR3 is TGTGCCAGCAGTTACGGGCAGATCTCCTACGAGCAGTACTTC. It is translated as CASSYGQISYEQYF.

The V gene is TRBV4-3, the J gene TRBJ2-6, with TRBD1 matching 7 bases. The CDR3 is 15 amino acids. CDR1 is LGHNA, CDR2 YSLEER, per germline. V shed 8 bases and J 0 bases; nucleotides not matched to a gene: 4. CDR3 sequence: CASGTEVSGANVLTF. Written as DNA, the CDR3 is TGCGCCAGCGGGACAGAGGTCTCTGGGGCCAACGTCCTGACTTTC.

The CDR3, as DNA: TGTGCCAGCAGCTGGGACGTGAGGGGGGGTGAAAAACTGTTTTTT. This encodes CASSWDVRGGEKLFF. The chain has TRBV7-6 and TRBJ1-4, with a weak D call TRBD1 (6 bases). V was cut by 4 bases and J by 7 bases, with 16 bases left in between. The CDR3 is 15 residues long. Germline assignment: CDR1 SGHVS and CDR2 FNYEAQ. Supplemented by reference TRBV7-6 and TRBJ1-4, the full variable domain reads GAGVSQSPRYKVTKRGQDVALRCDPISGHVSLYWYRQALGQGPEFLTYFNYEAQQDKSGLPNDRFSAERPEGSISTLTIQRTEQRDSAMYRCASSWDVRGGEKLFFGSGTQLSVL.

This chain uses TRBV6-1 with TRBJ2-1; possibly TRBD1 for D (5 bases). The V gene lost 1 base and the J gene lost 0 bases, with 7 bases spanning the gap. Germline V CDR1 and CDR2: MNHNS, SASEGT. The CDR3 spans 15 residues. The CDR3 region is CASSEVGASYNEQFF. The DNA of the CDR3 is TGTGCCAGCAGTGAAGTAGGGGCCTCCTACAATGAGCAGTTCTTC.

This clone has only one observation. The rearrangement uses TRBV27 and TRBJ2-3; 13 bases map to TRBD2. The CDR3 consists of 17 residues. The V and J ends lost 6 bases and 2 bases, in that order; junction bases with no gene match: 8. The germline gives CDR1 MNHEY, CDR2 SMNVEV (reference sequence). CDR3 nucleotides: TGTGCCAGCAGACGGGCCGGACTAGCGGGGGTCACAGATACGCAGTATTTT. Its protein product is CASRRAGLAGVTDTQYF.

The V call is TRBV9, the J call TRBJ1-2, with 8 nucleotides matching TRBD1. The CDR3 totals 17 residues. V lost 0 bases, J lost 0 bases, and 7 bases stayed unmatched. Germline CDR1 is SGDLS and CDR2 is YYNGEE. The CDR3 spells CASSVGTGKVPNYGYTF. The CDR3 DNA sequence: TGTGCCAGCAGCGTAGGGACAGGGAAAGTTCCTAACTATGGCTACACCTTC.

The V gene is TRBV19, the J gene TRBJ2-2; TRBD1 aligns across 7 bases. V shed 5 bases and J 4 bases; nucleotides not matched to a gene: 4. From germline, CDR1 is LNHDA and CDR2 SQIVND (reference sequence). The CDR3 has 14 amino acids. The CDR3 DNA follows: TGTGCCAGTAGTCCTTGGACAGGCACCGGGGAGCTGTTTTTT. This codes for CASSPWTGTGELFF.

The table lists this clone with a few counts. V and J are TRBV3-1 (or the pseudogene TRBV3-2) and TRBJ2-1, with 12 bases that match TRBD2. Germline assignment: CDR1 LGHDT and CDR2 YNNKEL (reference sequence). CDR3 length: 18 residues. V dropped 1 base and J dropped 5; count of bases not matched to a gene: 9. In nucleotides, the CDR3 is TGTGCCAGCAGCCAAGGCCTAGCGGGGGGGTTTCTGAACAATGAGCAGTTCTTC. It is translated as CASSQGLAGGFLNNEQFF.

The rearrangement joins TRBV7-2 to TRBJ2-3; D may be TRBD2 (6 bases). The germline gives CDR1 SGHTA, CDR2 FQGNSA. The CDR3 is 15 amino acids. The V end was cut by 5 bases, the J end by 0 bases, with 12 bases between. This chain's CDR3 is CASSPAGTSTDTQYF. In nucleotides, the CDR3 is TGTGCCAGCAGCCCCGCCGGGACTAGCACAGATACGCAGTATTTT.

The CDR3: CASSQVGAGRNTGELFF. CDR3 DNA: TGTGCCAGCAGCCAAGTCGGGGCGGGACGGAACACCGGGGAGCTGTTTTTT. The rearrangement uses TRBV4-2 and TRBJ2-2, with TRBD2 as a possible D gene (6 bases). The CDR3 has 17 amino acids. Trimming stripped 1 base from V and 1 base from J, with 13 bases between. CDR1 and CDR2 from the germline V gene are LGHNA and YNFKEQ.